A selection of T cell receptor beta chains follows, all from one sample in a study of blood T cells in healthy people across ages. MiXCR, run by TCRdb on the 5' RACE reads, gives a single entry per CDR3 protein. The sample records 700,000 or so distinct CDR3 sequences, roughly two fifths being singletons. The sequencing sample was made of blood. Receptors originate from a man of 80 years or more in good health. The CDR3 runs from the conserved cysteine through the conserved F or W. A D gene is named only where the DNA matches it firmly. A clone size is listed for some rows: how often the clone was seen (once, few, many), or a class if it is expanded.

j_call d_call clone_size v_call cdr3_aa cdr3_nt
TRBJ2-4 - - TRBV5-1 CASSSGARENIQYF TGCGCCAGCAGCTCAGGTGCCAGAGAAAACATTCAGTACTTC
TRBJ2-5 TRBD1 - TRBV7-2 CASKTGVGRETQYF TGTGCCAGCAAGACAGGGGTCGGGAGAGAGACCCAGTACTTC
TRBJ1-2 - - TRBV5-1 CASSPAVSNYGYTF TGCGCCAGCAGCCCCGCGGTATCCAACTATGGCTACACCTTC
TRBJ1-4 - - TRBV7-9 CASSLGLQINEKLFF TGTGCCAGCAGCTTAGGGTTACAGATTAATGAAAAACTGTTTTTT
TRBJ1-1 TRBD1 - TRBV20-1 CSAGGGGQMNTEAFF TGCAGTGCCGGTGGGGGGGGACAGATGAACACTGAAGCTTTCTTT
TRBJ2-1 - few TRBV20-1 CSASGDEQFF TGCAGTGCTAGCGGGGATGAGCAGTTCTTC
TRBJ1-5 TRBD1 - TRBV7-2 CASSRPGQNQPQHF TGTGCCAGCAGTCGCCCGGGACAGAATCAGCCCCAGCATTTT
TRBJ2-2 TRBD1 - TRBV3-1 CASTRGPRTGELFF TGTGCCAGCACAAGGGGGCCGAGGACCGGGGAGCTGTTTTTT
TRBJ2-7 - - TRBV15 CATSKKDILYEQYF TGTGCCACCAGCAAAAAAGACATACTCTACGAGCAGTACTTC
TRBJ2-7 TRBD1 - TRBV6-2/TRBV6-3 CASSYTGVHEQYF TGTGCCAGCAGTTACACAGGGGTCCACGAGCAGTACTTC
TRBJ2-3 TRBD2 - TRBV9 CASSLDGLAGDTQYF TGTGCCAGCAGCCTAGACGGGCTAGCGGGAGATACGCAGTATTTT
TRBJ2-7 TRBD1 once TRBV14 CASSLTGGISYEQYF TGTGCCAGCAGCTTGACAGGGGGAATTTCCTACGAGCAGTACTTC
TRBJ2-7 - - TRBV18 CASSPGDHYEQYF TGTGCCAGCTCACCGGGAGACCACTACGAGCAGTACTTC
TRBJ2-7 - few TRBV20-1 CSARAQARSSYEQYF TGCAGTGCTAGAGCTCAAGCGAGGAGCTCCTACGAGCAGTACTTC
TRBJ2-7 TRBD2 few TRBV10-3 CAIRGLEYEQYF TGTGCCATCAGGGGACTAGAATACGAGCAGTACTTC
TRBJ2-1 TRBD2 few TRBV11-2 CASSPGTSISSYNEQFF TGTGCCAGCAGCCCTGGGACTAGCATTAGCTCCTACAATGAGCAGTTCTTC
TRBJ2-5 - - TRBV24-1 CATSASGLINEQYF TGTGCCACCAGTGCAAGCGGACTTATCAATGAGCAGTACTTC
TRBJ2-3 TRBD2 - TRBV7-9 CASSRLSGRAALPQYF TGTGCCAGCAGTCGACTGAGCGGGAGGGCCGCTTTGCCGCAGTATTTT
TRBJ2-1 TRBD2 many TRBV7-9 CATAGDEQFF TGTGCCACAGCGGGAGATGAGCAGTTCTTC
TRBJ2-1 TRBD2 - TRBV7-9 CASSSSGRVQFF TGTGCCAGCAGCTCTAGCGGGAGGGTGCAGTTCTTC
TRBJ2-3 - - TRBV5-1 CASSLEASLVGTQYF TGCGCCAGCAGCTTGGAGGCTAGCCTCGTTGGTACGCAGTATTTT
TRBJ1-2 TRBD1 - TRBV7-2 CARGTGQEINGYTF TGTGCCAGGGGAACGGGACAGGAGATTAACGGCTACACCTTC
TRBJ2-1 TRBD2 - TRBV24-1 CASSDPGLVNEQFF TGTGCCTCCAGTGACCCCGGACTAGTAAATGAGCAGTTCTTC
TRBJ2-3 - few TRBV20-1 CSARDMAARYF TGCAGTGCTAGAGATATGGCGGCGCGGTATTTT
TRBJ1-2 - - TRBV2 CGSRDRQSGGYTF TGTGGCAGCAGAGATCGACAGTCCGGAGGCTACACCTTC
TRBJ1-1 TRBD1 - TRBV6-5 CASSDRVISDTEAFF TGTGCCAGCAGTGACAGGGTTATCTCGGACACTGAAGCTTTCTTT
TRBJ1-1 TRBD1 - TRBV6-1 CASRQGAIDRFNTEAFF TGTGCCAGCAGACAGGGGGCCATTGACAGGTTTAACACTGAAGCTTTCTTT
TRBJ2-3 TRBD2 - TRBV6-5 CASSYSRRGGTDTQYF TGTGCCAGCAGTTACTCTCGGCGGGGGGGCACAGATACGCAGTATTTT
TRBJ1-2 TRBD1 - TRBV7-8 CASSPRWQGGGYTF TGTGCCAGCAGCCCCCGTTGGCAGGGGGGTGGCTACACCTTC
TRBJ1-2 TRBD1 - TRBV6-1 CAAYRDSPVSANYGHTF TGTGCCGCCTACCGGGACAGCCCCGTTTCAGCTAACTATGGCCACACCTTC
TRBJ2-7 TRBD2 - TRBV24-1 CATSRGLAGAEGSRYNEQYF TGTGCCACCAGTAGGGGACTAGCGGGAGCCGAGGGCAGTCGATACAATGAGCAGTACTTC
TRBJ2-1 TRBD2 once TRBV4-1 CASSQLVPGRAMQSSYNEQFF TGCGCCAGCAGCCAACTCGTCCCTGGGAGGGCAATGCAGAGCTCCTACAATGAGCAGTTCTTC
TRBJ2-3 TRBD1 - TRBV5-1 CASSLGTGANTDTQYF TGCGCCAGCAGCTTGGGGACAGGGGCGAACACAGATACGCAGTATTTT
TRBJ2-3 - - TRBV24-1 CATSGLQVEGLDTQYF TGTGCCACCAGTGGTTTGCAAGTGGAAGGGTTAGATACGCAGTATTTT
TRBJ2-7 TRBD1 - TRBV2 CASRRTGGVYEQYF TGTGCCAGCAGGCGGACAGGGGGCGTCTACGAGCAGTACTTC
TRBJ2-5 - few TRBV19 CASSIEGKTQYF TGTGCCAGTAGTATCGAGGGGAAGACCCAGTACTTC
TRBJ2-7 TRBD1 - TRBV10-3 CAIRSGQGTYEQYF TGTGCCATCAGATCGGGACAGGGAACCTACGAGCAGTACTTC
TRBJ2-1 - - TRBV5-1 CASSLRAMEGYNEQFF TGCGCCAGCAGCTTACGGGCAATGGAGGGCTACAATGAGCAGTTCTTC
TRBJ1-1 - - TRBV6-1 CASPKGTGMNTEAFF TGTGCCAGCCCCAAGGGGACCGGGATGAACACTGAAGCTTTCTTT
TRBJ2-7 TRBD2 once TRBV6-2/TRBV6-3 CAESQTAGGEQYF TGTGCCGAAAGTCAAACGGCGGGGGGCGAGCAGTACTTC
TRBJ1-2 - few TRBV6-2/TRBV6-3 CASSLSIGVRGYTF TGTGCCAGCAGTTTATCAATTGGGGTTCGTGGCTACACCTTC
TRBJ1-1 - - TRBV27 CASSLLGGRRSNTEAFF TGTGCCAGCAGTTTATTGGGAGGAAGACGGTCGAACACTGAAGCTTTCTTT
TRBJ2-4 - - TRBV6-6 CASKLGGLGVSKNIQYF TGTGCCAGCAAATTAGGGGGACTGGGGGTTTCCAAAAACATTCAGTACTTC
TRBJ2-7 - many TRBV28 CASSLKVPQEQYF TGTGCCAGCAGTTTAAAGGTACCCCAAGAGCAGTACTTC
TRBJ2-5 TRBD2 few TRBV12-3/TRBV12-4 CASSLASGLETQYF TGTGCCAGCAGTTTGGCTAGCGGTTTAGAGACCCAGTACTTC
TRBJ2-5 - - TRBV7-2 CASSLEGGLAETQYF TGTGCCAGCAGCTTAGAGGGGGGGCTAGCGGAGACCCAGTACTTC
TRBJ1-2 - - TRBV20-1 CSAGEGHYGYTF TGCAGTGCTGGAGAGGGGCACTATGGCTACACCTTC
TRBJ2-2 TRBD2 - TRBV20-1 CSARAGGAGELFF TGCAGTGCTAGAGCGGGGGGGGCCGGGGAGCTGTTTTTT
TRBJ2-1 - - TRBV3-1 CASSRRGRVVYEQFF TGTGCCAGCAGCCGCCGGGGTAGGGTGGTGTATGAGCAGTTCTTC
TRBJ1-1 - few TRBV11-2 CASSQGQIMNTEAFF TGTGCCAGCAGCCAAGGACAGATCATGAACACTGAAGCTTTCTTT
TRBJ2-7 - few TRBV6-5 CASSQDGNNEQYF TGTGCCAGCAGCCAGGACGGAAACAATGAGCAGTACTTC
TRBJ2-7 TRBD2 - TRBV4-3 CASSQDLGTSGSVANEQYF TGCGCCAGCAGCCAAGATCTGGGGACTAGCGGGAGTGTTGCCAATGAGCAGTACTTC
TRBJ2-5 - - TRBV20-1 CSARVGIGVVETQYF TGCAGCGCTAGAGTCGGGATAGGGGTTGTTGAGACCCAGTACTTC
TRBJ2-3 - - TRBV5-8 CAGSPVVAGIDTDTQYF TGTGCCGGCAGCCCCGTGGTGGCGGGGATAGACACAGATACGCAGTATTTT
TRBJ2-7 TRBD1 few TRBV20-1 CSAFPGQGYEQYF TGCAGTGCTTTTCCGGGACAGGGGTACGAGCAGTACTTC
TRBJ1-1 - once TRBV4-3 CASSQDGATEAFF TGCGCCAGCAGCCAAGATGGGGCTACTGAAGCTTTCTTT
TRBJ2-1 TRBD2 - TRBV12-3/TRBV12-4 CASRKTGTSGINEQFF TGTGCCAGCAGAAAAACCGGGACTAGCGGTATAAATGAGCAGTTCTTC
TRBJ2-5 TRBD2 - TRBV4-2 CASSQDKAGGKRETQYF TGTGCCAGCAGCCAAGATAAGGCGGGAGGGAAACGAGAGACCCAGTACTTC
TRBJ2-6 - - TRBV6-5 CASSFNRVPSGANVLTF TGTGCCAGCAGTTTTAACCGAGTTCCCTCTGGGGCCAACGTCCTGACTTTC
TRBJ2-5 - few TRBV6-2/TRBV6-3 CASNSLGETQYF TGTGCCAGCAACTCCCTGGGGGAGACCCAGTACTTC